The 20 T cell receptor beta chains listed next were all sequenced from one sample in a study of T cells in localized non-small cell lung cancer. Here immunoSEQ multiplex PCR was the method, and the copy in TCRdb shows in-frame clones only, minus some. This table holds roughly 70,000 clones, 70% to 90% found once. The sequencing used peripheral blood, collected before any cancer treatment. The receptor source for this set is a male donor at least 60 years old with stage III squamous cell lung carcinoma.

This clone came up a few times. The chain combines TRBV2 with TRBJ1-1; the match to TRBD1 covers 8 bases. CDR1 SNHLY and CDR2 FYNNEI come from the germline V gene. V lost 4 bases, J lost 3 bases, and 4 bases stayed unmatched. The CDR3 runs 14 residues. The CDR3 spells CASSVQGGDTEAFF. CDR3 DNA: TGTGCCAGCAGTGTACAGGGGGGAGACACTGAAGCTTTCTTT.

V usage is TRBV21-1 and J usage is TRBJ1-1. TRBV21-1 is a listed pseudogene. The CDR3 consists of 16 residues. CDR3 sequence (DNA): TGTGCCAGCAGCAAAGCGCTCGGGGGGTGGAACACTGAAGCTTTCTTT. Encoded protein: CASSKALGGWNTEAFF.

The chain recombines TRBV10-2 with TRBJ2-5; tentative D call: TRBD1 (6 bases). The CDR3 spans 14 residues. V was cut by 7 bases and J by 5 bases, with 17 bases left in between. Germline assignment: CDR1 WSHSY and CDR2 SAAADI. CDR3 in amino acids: CASKVGRGLETQYF. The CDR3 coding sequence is TGCGCCAGCAAGGTGGGCAGGGGTTTGGAGACCCAGTACTTC.

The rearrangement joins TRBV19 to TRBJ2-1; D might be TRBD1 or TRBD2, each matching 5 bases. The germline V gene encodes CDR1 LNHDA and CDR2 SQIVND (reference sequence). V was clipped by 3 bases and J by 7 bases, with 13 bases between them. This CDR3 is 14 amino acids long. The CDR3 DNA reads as TGTGCCAGTAGTATGTCGGGGTGGGGGAATGAGCAGTTCTTC. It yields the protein CASSMSGWGNEQFF.

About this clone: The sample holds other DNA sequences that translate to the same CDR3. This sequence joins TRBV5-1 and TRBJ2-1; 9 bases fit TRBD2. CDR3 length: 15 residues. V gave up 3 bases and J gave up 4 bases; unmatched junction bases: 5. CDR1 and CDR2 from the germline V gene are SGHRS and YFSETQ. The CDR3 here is CASSSQRGDYNEQFF. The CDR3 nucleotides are TGCGCCAGCAGCTCCCAGCGGGGGGATTACAATGAGCAGTTCTTC.

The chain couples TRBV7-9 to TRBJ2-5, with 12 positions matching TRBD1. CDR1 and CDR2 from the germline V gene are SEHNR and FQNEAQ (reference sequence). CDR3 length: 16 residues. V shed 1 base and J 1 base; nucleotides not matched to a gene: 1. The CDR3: CASSLGDRGLQETQYF. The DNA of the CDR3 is TGTGCCAGCAGCTTAGGGGACAGGGGGCTCCAAGAGACCCAGTACTTC.

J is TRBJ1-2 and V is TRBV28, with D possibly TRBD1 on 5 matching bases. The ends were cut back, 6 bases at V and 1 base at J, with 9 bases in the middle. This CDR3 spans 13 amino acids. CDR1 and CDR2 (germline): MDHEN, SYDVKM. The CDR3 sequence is CASSSGGNYGYTF. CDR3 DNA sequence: TGTGCCAGCAGCTCTGGGGGTAACTATGGCTACACCTTC.

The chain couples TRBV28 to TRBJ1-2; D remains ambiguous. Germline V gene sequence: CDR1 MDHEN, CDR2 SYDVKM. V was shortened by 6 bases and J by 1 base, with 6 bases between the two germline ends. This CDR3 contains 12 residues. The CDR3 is CASRGINYGYTF. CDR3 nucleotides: TGTGCCAGCAGGGGTATTAACTATGGCTACACCTTC.

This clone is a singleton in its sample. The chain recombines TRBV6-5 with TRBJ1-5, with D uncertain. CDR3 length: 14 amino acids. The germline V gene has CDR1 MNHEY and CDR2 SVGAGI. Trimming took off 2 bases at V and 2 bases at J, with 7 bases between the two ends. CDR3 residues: CASSYQAGNQPQHF. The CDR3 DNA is TGTGCCAGCAGTTACCAGGCAGGCAATCAGCCCCAGCATTTT.

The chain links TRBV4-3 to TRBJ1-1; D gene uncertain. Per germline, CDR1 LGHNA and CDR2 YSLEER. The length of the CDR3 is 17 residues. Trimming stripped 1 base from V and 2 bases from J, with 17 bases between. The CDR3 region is CASSQGPPQAGNTEAFF. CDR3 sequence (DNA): TGCGCCAGCAGCCAAGGGCCCCCCCAGGCTGGAAACACTGAAGCTTTCTTT.

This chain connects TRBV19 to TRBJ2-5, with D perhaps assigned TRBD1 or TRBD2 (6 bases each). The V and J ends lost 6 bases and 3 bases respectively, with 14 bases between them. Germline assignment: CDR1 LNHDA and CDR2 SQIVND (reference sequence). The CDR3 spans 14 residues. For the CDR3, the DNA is TGTGCCAGTAGCCGAGGGGGGATTGAAGAGACCCAGTACTTC. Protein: CASSRGGIEETQYF.

CDR3 region: CASRDRDRRFNSPLHF. DNA for the CDR3: TGTGCCAGTAGGGACCGGGACAGGAGATTTAATTCACCCCTCCACTTT. The gene calls are TRBV19 and TRBJ1-6, with 8 bases aligning to TRBD1. Trimming at V came to 6 bases and at J to 6 bases, leaving 10 bases not matched to a gene. CDR3 length: 16 amino acids. The germline V gene has CDR1 LNHDA and CDR2 SQIVND (reference sequence).

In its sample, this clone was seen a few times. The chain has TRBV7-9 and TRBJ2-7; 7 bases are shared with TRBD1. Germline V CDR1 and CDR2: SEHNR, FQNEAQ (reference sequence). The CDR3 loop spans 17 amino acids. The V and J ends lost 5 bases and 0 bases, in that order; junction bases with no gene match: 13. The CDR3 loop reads CASSPQRVQGISYEQYF. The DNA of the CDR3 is TGTGCCAGCAGCCCCCAGAGGGTACAGGGGATCTCCTACGAGCAGTACTTC.

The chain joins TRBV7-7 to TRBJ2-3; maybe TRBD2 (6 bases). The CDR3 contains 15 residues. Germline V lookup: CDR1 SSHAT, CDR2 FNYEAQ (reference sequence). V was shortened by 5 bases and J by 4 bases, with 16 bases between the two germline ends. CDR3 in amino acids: CASSRLGPGADTQYF. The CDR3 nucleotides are TGTGCCAGCAGCCGTTTGGGCCCGGGGGCAGATACGCAGTATTTT.

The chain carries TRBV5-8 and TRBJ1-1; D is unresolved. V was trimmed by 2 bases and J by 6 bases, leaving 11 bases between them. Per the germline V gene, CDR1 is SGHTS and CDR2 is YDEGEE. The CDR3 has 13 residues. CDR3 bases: TGTGCCAGCAGCTTTTCGTTTTTAGCTGAAGCTTTCTTT. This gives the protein CASSFSFLAEAFF.

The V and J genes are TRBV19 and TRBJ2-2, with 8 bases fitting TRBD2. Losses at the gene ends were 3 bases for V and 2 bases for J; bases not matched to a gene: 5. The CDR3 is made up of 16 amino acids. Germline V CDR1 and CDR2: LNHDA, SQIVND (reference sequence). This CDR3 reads CASSIPRTSNTGELFF. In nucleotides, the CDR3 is TGTGCCAGTAGTATTCCGAGGACTAGCAACACCGGGGAGCTGTTTTTT.

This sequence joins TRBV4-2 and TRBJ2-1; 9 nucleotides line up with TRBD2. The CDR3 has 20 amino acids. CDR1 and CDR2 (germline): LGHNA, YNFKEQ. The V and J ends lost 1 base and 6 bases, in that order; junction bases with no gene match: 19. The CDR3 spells CASSQVEGGGALHPRNEQFF. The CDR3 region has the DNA TGTGCCAGCAGCCAAGTCGAGGGCGGGGGGGCCCTCCATCCGCGCAATGAGCAGTTCTTC.

The CDR3 DNA sequence: TGTGCCAGCAGCTTAGCGTTGGGGGCAGAAACTGAAGCTTTCTTT. It translates to CASSLALGAETEAFF. The V call is TRBV7-9, the J call TRBJ1-1; maybe TRBD1 (6 bases). The CDR3 runs 15 residues. Germline lookup yields CDR1 SEHNR and CDR2 FQNEAQ (reference sequence). V lost 0 bases, J lost 5 bases, and 13 bases lay in between.

The CDR3 protein is CASSPPWSKNIQYF. The CDR3 DNA follows: TGTGCCAGCAGCCCCCCCTGGTCCAAAAACATTCAGTACTTC. The chain couples TRBV5-6 to TRBJ2-4; D gene unclear. V shed 4 bases and J shed 2 bases, with 10 bases lying between them. The length of the CDR3 is 14 residues. Germline assignment: CDR1 SGHDT and CDR2 YYEEEE.

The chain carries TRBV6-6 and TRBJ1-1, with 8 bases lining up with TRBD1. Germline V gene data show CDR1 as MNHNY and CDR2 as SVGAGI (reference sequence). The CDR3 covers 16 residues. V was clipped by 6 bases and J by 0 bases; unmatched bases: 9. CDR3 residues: CASSSGQGLLNTEAFF. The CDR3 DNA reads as TGTGCCAGCAGCTCCGGACAGGGCCTTTTGAACACTGAAGCTTTCTTT.